This T cell receptor beta chain was retrieved from a study of CXCR3-negative and CXCR3-positive naive CD8 T cells. Findings and limits, study-wide: CXCR3-positive naive cells carried more hydrophobic TRB CDR3s than CXCR3-negative ones.

UMI-tagged TRB cDNA libraries were built via 5' RACE. Following a re-call of the 5' RACE reads, TCRdb has one entry per CDR3 protein and lacks DNA. In all, the sample yields about 98,000 distinct CDR3 sequences. This CDR3 region has 13 residues. A remark on this clonotype: Its antigen is not identified.

With about 300,000 cells each, the CD8+ T cell subsets were individually sorted in triplicate. Naive CD8+ T cells carried a CD45RO-CCR7+CD27+CD95- phenotype. Sequenced input: naive CXCR3+ CD8+ T cells from blood. Subset meaning: CD45RO-CCR7+CD27+CD95- naive CD8+ T cells expressing CXCR3 (TNR3+). This TCR derives from a human donor in good health. Some clones in this sample may be carry-over from other donors' samples. The chain has TRBV12-3 or TRBV12-4 and TRBJ2-5; as DNA is missing, the TRBD2 call by TCRdb cannot be tested. CDR3 loop: CASNPAGQETQYF.